These T cell receptor beta chains were read from a single sample in a study of control samples from healthy donors and cancer patients. The data were produced by immunoSEQ multiplex PCR, yet TCRdb's version contains in-frame clones alone and is incomplete. The sample includes some 120,000 clones, around 96% of them seen just once. Sequencing was performed on blood. The receptor source for this set is a man aged 25 to 40 in good health. Both conserved end residues are part of each CDR3. D genes are given only for firm matches. Clone size is given for some rows only: seen once, a few or many times, or a class if the clone is expanded.

V	J	D	size	CDR3	DNA
TRBV5-4	TRBJ1-1	TRBD1	-	CASSGGDRSHTEAFF	TGTGCCAGCAGCGGAGGGGACAGGTCCCACACTGAAGCTTTCTTT
TRBV7-8	TRBJ2-1	TRBD2	-	CASSSSPGTKSYNEQFF	TGTGCCAGCAGCTCCAGCCCCGGGACTAAATCCTACAATGAGCAGTTCTTC
TRBV6-5	TRBJ1-1	TRBD1	-	CASSYETGTEAFF	TGTGCCAGCAGTTACGAGACAGGGACCGAAGCTTTCTTT
TRBV18	TRBJ2-3	TRBD2	-	CASSPLAGGNTDTQYF	TGTGCCAGCTCACCCCTAGCGGGGGGCAACACAGATACGCAGTATTTT
TRBV6-2/TRBV6-3	TRBJ1-1	-	-	CASSSAYTEAFF	TGTGCCAGCAGTTCGGCGTACACTGAAGCTTTCTTT
TRBV9	TRBJ1-4	-	once	CASSVAPAGNEKLFF	TGTGCCAGCAGCGTCGCCCCGGCGGGTAATGAAAAACTGTTTTTT
TRBV11-2	TRBJ2-1	TRBD1	once	CASSYDRGNNEQFF	TGTGCCAGCAGCTACGACAGGGGTAACAATGAGCAGTTCTTC
TRBV21-1	TRBJ2-7	-	-	CASNQTVVISYKQYF	TGTGCCAGCAACCAGACAGTTGTTATCTCCTACAAGCAGTACTTC
TRBV6-5	TRBJ2-7	TRBD2	-	CASSYSMASGKNEQYF	TGTGCCAGCAGTTACTCGATGGCTAGCGGTAAAAACGAGCAGTACTTC
TRBV11-2	TRBJ1-6	TRBD1	-	CASSLEGTGVMGNSPLHF	TGTGCCAGCAGCTTAGAGGGTACAGGGGTCATGGGCAATTCACCCCTCCACTTT
TRBV29-1	TRBJ2-3	TRBD2	-	CSVARLAGGTDTQYF	TGCAGCGTGGCGAGACTAGCGGGGGGCACAGATACGCAGTATTTT
TRBV5-8	TRBJ1-3	-	-	CASSLGDLGRNTIYF	TGTGCCAGCAGCTTGGGGGACCTGGGTAGAAACACCATATATTTT
TRBV12-3/TRBV12-4	TRBJ1-5	TRBD1	-	CASRAGGQPQHF	TGTGCCAGCAGGGCAGGGGGTCAGCCCCAGCATTTT
TRBV9	TRBJ1-6	-	few	CASSVEQSNNSPLHF	TGTGCCAGCAGCGTAGAACAGAGCAATAATTCACCCCTCCACTTT
TRBV7-9	TRBJ1-2	TRBD1	-	CASSLNRGEGYTF	TGTGCCAGCAGCTTAAACAGGGGGGAAGGCTACACCTTC
TRBV2	TRBJ2-7	TRBD2	-	CASSEGPPLGRYEQYF	TGTGCCAGCAGTGAAGGTCCTCCACTCGGGAGGTACGAGCAGTACTTC
TRBV7-3	TRBJ2-3	-	-	CASSAPWASSGTQYF	TGTGCCAGCAGCGCCCCCTGGGCCTCCAGCGGTACGCAGTATTTT
TRBV10-1	TRBJ2-7	TRBD1	-	CASSEGTGGTTPSYEQYF	TGCGCCAGCAGTGAGGGGACAGGGGGCACTACCCCCTCCTACGAGCAGTACTTC
TRBV19	TRBJ2-6	-	once	CASSITQGSGANVLTF	TGTGCCAGTAGTATAACGCAGGGCTCTGGGGCCAACGTCCTGACTTTC
TRBV6-4	TRBJ1-5	-	-	CASSEGAGEQPQHF	TGTGCCAGCAGTGAAGGGGCAGGGGAACAGCCCCAGCATTTT
TRBV21-1	TRBJ1-3	-	-	CASSRTGAGNTIYF	TGTGCCAGCAGCAGAACAGGGGCGGGAAACACCATATATTTT
TRBV6-5	TRBJ1-1	-	-	CASSPTGGLGTEAFF	TGTGCCAGCAGCCCCACCGGGGGTCTGGGAACTGAAGCTTTCTTT
TRBV3-1/TRBV3-2	TRBJ2-7	TRBD2	-	CASSQDLAGGIGSSYEQYF	TGTGCCAGCAGCCAAGATCTCGCGGGGGGAATTGGAAGCTCCTACGAGCAGTACTTC
TRBV7-9	TRBJ2-3	-	-	CASSLIGPTDTQYF	TGTGCCAGCAGCCTCATTGGACCGACAGATACGCAGTATTTT
TRBV7-2	TRBJ1-2	TRBD1	-	CASSLTGTGHYGYTF	TGTGCCAGCAGCTTAACCGGGACAGGCCACTATGGCTACACCTTC
TRBV6-2/TRBV6-3	TRBJ2-7	TRBD2	-	CASSYSRTSGGGRSDF	TGTGCCAGCAGTTACTCAAGGACTAGCGGGGGCGGCCGGTCGGACTTC
TRBV6-5	TRBJ2-2	TRBD1	-	CASSRQGLNTGELFF	TGTGCCAGCAGCCGACAGGGGTTAAACACCGGGGAGCTGTTTTTT
TRBV30	TRBJ2-1	-	-	CAWSEASAYNEQFF	TGTGCCTGGAGTGAGGCTAGCGCCTACAATGAGCAGTTCTTC
TRBV7-9	TRBJ1-5	TRBD1	-	CASSPGQGSGNQPQHF	TGTGCCAGCAGCCCGGGACAGGGAAGTGGTAATCAGCCCCAGCATTTT
TRBV6-5	TRBJ1-5	-	once	CASSLTGSGNQPQHF	TGTGCCAGCAGTCTTACAGGGAGCGGCAATCAGCCCCAGCATTTT
TRBV6-1	TRBJ1-2	-	-	CASSYRAQDYGYTF	TGTGCCAGCAGCTACAGGGCCCAGGACTATGGCTACACCTTC